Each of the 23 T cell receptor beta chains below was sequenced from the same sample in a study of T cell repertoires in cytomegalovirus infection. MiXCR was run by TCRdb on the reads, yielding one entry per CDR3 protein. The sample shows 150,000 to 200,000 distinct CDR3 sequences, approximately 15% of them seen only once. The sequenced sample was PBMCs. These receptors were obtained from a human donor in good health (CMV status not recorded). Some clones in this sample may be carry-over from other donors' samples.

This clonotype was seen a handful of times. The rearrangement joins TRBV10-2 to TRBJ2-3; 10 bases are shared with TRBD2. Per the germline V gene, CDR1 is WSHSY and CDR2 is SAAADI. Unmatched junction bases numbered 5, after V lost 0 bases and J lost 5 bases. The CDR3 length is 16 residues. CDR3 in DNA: TGCGCCAGCAGTGAGTCGGGACTAGCGATCTTAGATACGCAGTATTTT. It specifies CASSESGLAILDTQYF.

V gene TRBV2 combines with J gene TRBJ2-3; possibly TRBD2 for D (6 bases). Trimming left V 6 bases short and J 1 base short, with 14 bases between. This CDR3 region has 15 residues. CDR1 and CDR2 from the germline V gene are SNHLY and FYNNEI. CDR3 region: CASSSLSGGTDTQYF. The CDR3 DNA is TGTGCCAGCAGCTCGTTGTCGGGGGGCACAGATACGCAGTATTTT.

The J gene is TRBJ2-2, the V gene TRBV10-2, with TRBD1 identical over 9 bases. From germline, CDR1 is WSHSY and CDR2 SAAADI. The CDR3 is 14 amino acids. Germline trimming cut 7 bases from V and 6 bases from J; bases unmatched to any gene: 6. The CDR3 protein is CASIPGQGPGELFF. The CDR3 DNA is TGCGCCAGCATCCCGGGACAGGGACCCGGGGAGCTGTTTTTT.

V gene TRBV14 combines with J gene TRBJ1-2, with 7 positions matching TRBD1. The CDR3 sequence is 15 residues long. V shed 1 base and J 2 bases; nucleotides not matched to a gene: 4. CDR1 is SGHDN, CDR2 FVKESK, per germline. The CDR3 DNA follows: TGTGCCAGCAGCCAAGGGACAGGAAGAAACTATGGCTACACCTTC. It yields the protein CASSQGTGRNYGYTF.

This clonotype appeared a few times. The chain's CDR3 is CASSHPTANTEAFF. CDR3 DNA sequence: TGTGCCAGCAGCCATCCCACAGCGAACACTGAAGCTTTCTTT. The gene calls are TRBV12-3 or TRBV12-4 and TRBJ1-1; D call uncertain. Trimming left V 6 bases short and J 1 base short, with 12 bases between. This CDR3 has 14 amino acids.

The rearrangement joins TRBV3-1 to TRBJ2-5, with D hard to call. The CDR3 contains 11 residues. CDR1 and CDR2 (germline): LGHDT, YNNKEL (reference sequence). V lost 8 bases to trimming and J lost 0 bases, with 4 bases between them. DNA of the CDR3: TGTGCCAGCCAATACCAAGAGACCCAGTACTTC. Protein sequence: CASQYQETQYF.

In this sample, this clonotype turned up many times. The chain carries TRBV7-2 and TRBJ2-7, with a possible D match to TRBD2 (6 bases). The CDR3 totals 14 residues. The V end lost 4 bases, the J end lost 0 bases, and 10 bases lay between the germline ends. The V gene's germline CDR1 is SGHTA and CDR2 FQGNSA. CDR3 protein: CASSWRDGSYEQYF. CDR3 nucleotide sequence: TGTGCCAGCAGCTGGCGGGACGGCTCCTACGAGCAGTACTTC.

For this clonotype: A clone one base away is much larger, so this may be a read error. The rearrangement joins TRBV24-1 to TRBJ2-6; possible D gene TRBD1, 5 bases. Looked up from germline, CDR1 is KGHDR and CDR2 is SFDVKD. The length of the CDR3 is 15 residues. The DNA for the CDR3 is TGTGCCACCAGTGACCCAGCCTCTGGGGCCAACGTCCAGACTTTC. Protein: CATSDPASGANVQTF.

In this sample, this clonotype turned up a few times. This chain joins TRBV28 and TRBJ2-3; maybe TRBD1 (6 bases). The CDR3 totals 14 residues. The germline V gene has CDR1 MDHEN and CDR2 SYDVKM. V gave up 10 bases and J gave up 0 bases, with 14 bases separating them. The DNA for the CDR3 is TGTGCCACGCAGGGGTTTCCTAGCACAGATACGCAGTATTTT. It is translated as CATQGFPSTDTQYF.

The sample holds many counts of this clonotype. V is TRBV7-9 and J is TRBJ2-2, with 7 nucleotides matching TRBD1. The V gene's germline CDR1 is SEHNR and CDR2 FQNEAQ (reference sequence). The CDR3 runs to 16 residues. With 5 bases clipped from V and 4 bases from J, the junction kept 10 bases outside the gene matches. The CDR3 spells CASSIPGQSITGELFF. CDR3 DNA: TGTGCCAGCAGCATCCCGGGACAGTCGATCACCGGGGAGCTGTTTTTT. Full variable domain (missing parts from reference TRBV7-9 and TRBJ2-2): DTGVSQNPRHKITKRGQNVTFRCDPISEHNRLYWYRQTLGQGPEFLTYFQNEAQLEKSRLLSDRFSAERPKGSFSTLEIQRTEQGDSAMYLCASSIPGQSITGELFFGEGSRLTVL.

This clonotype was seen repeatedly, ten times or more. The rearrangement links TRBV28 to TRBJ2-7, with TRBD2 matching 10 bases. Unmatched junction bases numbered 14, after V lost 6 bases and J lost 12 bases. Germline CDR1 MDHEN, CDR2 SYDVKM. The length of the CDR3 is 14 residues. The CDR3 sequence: CASSFGTSAPGRYF. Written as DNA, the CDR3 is TGTGCCAGCAGCTTCGGGACTAGCGCACCCGGACGGTACTTC.

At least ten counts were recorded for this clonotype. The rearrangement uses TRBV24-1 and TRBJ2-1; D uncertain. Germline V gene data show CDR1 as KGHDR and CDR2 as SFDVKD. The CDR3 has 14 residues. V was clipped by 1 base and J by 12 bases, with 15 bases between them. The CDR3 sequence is CATSDFTGLFGQFF. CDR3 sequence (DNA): TGTGCCACCAGTGATTTTACGGGCCTCTTTGGGCAGTTCTTC.

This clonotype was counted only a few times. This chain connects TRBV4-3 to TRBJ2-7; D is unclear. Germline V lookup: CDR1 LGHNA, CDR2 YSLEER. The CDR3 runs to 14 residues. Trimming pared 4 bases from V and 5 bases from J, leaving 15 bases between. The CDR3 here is CASSLLPGSDEQYF. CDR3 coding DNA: TGCGCCAGCAGCCTCCTCCCCGGGTCGGACGAGCAGTACTTC.

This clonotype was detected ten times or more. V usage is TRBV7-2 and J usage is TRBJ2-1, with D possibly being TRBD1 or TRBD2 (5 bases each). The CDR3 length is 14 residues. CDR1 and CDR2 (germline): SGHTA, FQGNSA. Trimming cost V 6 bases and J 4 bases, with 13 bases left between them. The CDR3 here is CASSFWGSYNEQFF. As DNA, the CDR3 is TGTGCCAGCAGTTTCTGGGGGAGTTACAATGAGCAGTTCTTC.

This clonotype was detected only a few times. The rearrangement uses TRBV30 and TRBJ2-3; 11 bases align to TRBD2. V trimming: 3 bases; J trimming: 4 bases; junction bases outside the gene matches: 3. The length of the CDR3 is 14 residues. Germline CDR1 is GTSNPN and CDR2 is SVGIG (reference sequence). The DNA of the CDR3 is TGTGCCTGGAGCCTGGGACTAGCGGCAGATACGCAGTATTTT. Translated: CAWSLGLAADTQYF.

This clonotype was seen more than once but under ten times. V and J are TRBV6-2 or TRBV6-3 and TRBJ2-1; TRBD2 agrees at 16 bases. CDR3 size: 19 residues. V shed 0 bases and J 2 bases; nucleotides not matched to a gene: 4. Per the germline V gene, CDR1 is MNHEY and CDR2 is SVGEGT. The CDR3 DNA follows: TGTGCCAGCAGTTACTCGGGACTAGCGGGAGGGAGGGCCTACAATGAGCAGTTCTTC. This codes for CASSYSGLAGGRAYNEQFF.

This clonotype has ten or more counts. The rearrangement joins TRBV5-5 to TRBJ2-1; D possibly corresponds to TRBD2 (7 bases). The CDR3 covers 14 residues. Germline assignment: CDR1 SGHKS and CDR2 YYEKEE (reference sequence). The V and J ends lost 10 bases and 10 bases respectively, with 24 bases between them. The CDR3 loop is CASRWGGALGEQFF. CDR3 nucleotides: TGTGCCTCCCGGTGGGGGGGCGCCCTCGGGGAGCAGTTCTTC.

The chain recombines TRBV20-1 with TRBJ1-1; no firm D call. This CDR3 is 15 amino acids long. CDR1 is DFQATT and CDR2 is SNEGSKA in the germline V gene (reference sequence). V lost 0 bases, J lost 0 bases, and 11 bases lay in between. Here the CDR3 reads CSAREADTMNTEAFF. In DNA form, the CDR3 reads TGCAGTGCTAGAGAGGCAGATACCATGAACACTGAAGCTTTCTTT.

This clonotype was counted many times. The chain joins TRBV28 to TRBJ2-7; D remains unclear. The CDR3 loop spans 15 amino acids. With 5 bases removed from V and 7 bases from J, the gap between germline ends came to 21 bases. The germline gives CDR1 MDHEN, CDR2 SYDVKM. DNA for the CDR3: TGTGCCAGCAGTCCATATGACGTCGTCGCGAGGGAGCAGTACTTC. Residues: CASSPYDVVAREQYF.

The CDR3 DNA reads as TGCAGCGTTAGGACAGTGGGTTTGGGTTTGAGCGCTCCTGAGCAGTTCTTC. Amino acids: CSVRTVGLGLSAPEQFF. V usage is TRBV29-1 and J usage is TRBJ2-1; the D gene is possibly TRBD1 (6 bases). The CDR3 is 17 residues long. Trimming pared 5 bases from V and 9 bases from J, leaving 29 bases between. CDR1 is SQVTM and CDR2 is ANQGSEA in the germline V gene.

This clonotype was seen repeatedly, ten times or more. CDR3 loop: CASSLVVSNRKSYNEQFF. DNA for the CDR3: TGTGCCAGCAGCTTAGTTGTAAGCAATCGCAAGAGCTACAATGAGCAGTTCTTC. The V gene is TRBV7-8, the J gene TRBJ2-1; D is ambiguous. V lost 1 base to trimming and J lost 3 bases, with 19 bases between them. Germline CDR1 reads SGHVS; CDR2 reads FQNEAQ. The CDR3 consists of 18 residues. Full variable domain (remainder filled in from reference TRBV7-8 and TRBJ2-1): GAGVSQSPRYKVAKRGQDVALRCDPISGHVSLFWYQQALGQGPEFLTYFQNEAQLDKSGLPSDRFFAERPEGSVSTLKIQRTQQEDSAVYLCASSLVVSNRKSYNEQFFGPGTRLTVL.

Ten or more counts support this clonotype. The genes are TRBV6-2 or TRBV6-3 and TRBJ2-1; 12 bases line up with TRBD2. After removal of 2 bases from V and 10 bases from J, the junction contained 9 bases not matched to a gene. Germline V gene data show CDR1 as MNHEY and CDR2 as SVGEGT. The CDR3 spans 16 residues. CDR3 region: CASSYPRLAGVEEQFF. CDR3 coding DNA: TGTGCCAGCAGTTACCCCCGACTAGCGGGAGTTGAAGAGCAGTTCTTC.

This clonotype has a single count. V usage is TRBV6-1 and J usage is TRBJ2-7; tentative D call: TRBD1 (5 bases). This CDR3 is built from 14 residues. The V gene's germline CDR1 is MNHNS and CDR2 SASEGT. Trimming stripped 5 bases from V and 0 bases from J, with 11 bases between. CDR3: CASSRYRSSYEQYF. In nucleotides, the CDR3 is TGTGCCAGCAGTAGATACAGGAGCTCCTACGAGCAGTACTTC.